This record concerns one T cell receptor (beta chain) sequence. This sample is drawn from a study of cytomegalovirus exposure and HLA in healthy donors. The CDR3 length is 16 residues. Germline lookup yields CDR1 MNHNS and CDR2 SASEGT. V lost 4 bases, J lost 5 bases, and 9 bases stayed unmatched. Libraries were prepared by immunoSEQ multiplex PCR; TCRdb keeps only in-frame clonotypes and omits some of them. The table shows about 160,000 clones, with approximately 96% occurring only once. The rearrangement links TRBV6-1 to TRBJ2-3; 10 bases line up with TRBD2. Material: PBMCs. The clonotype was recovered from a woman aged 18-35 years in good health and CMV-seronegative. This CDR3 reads CASSGSGGLIQDTQYF. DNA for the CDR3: TGTGCCAGCAGTGGTAGCGGGGGGCTTATACAAGATACGCAGTATTTT.